Following are 24 T cell receptor beta chains from one sample sequenced in a study of T-cell memory formation after mild COVID-19. A single record per CDR3 protein comes from TCRdb applying MiXCR to the 5' RACE reads. The repertoire holds about 560,000 distinct CDR3 sequences, with under 20% as singletons. The sequenced sample consisted of PBMCs or a T cell subset sorted from them (not recorded which). All receptors come from an adult woman who had mild COVID-19 (a few samples of this study predate the infection). Cell type and time point are not known.

This chain connects TRBV6-1 to TRBJ1-5; maybe TRBD1 (6 bases). V lost 1 base and J lost 7, with 11 bases in between. Germline V gene sequence: CDR1 MNHNS, CDR2 SASEGT. This CDR3 is 14 amino acids long. Written as DNA, the CDR3 is TGTGCCAGCAGTGAAGGAGGGGGATGGCAGCCCCAGCATTTT. Residues: CASSEGGGWQPQHF.

V is TRBV20-1 and J is TRBJ2-1; TRBD2 aligns across 11 bases. Germline V lookup: CDR1 DFQATT, CDR2 SNEGSKA (reference sequence). Trimming took 5 bases from V and 7 from J; bases not matched to a gene: 7. This CDR3 comprises 14 residues. The CDR3 loop reads CSAFSGRAGNEQFF. In DNA, the CDR3 is TGCAGTGCTTTTAGCGGGAGGGCGGGAAATGAGCAGTTCTTC.

This clonotype has just a few counts. V usage is TRBV5-1 and J usage is TRBJ2-3, with a tentative D call TRBD2 (7 bases). Trimming took off 3 bases at V and 3 bases at J, with 11 bases between the two ends. The CDR3 sequence is 14 residues long. Germline CDR1 and CDR2: SGHRS and YFSETQ. Here the CDR3 reads CASSWGGRTDTQYF. CDR3 in DNA: TGCGCCAGCAGCTGGGGGGGCCGGACAGATACGCAGTATTTT.

The rearrangement uses TRBV6-5 and TRBJ2-1, with 11 bases that match TRBD2. The CDR3 is 17 residues long. Germline CDR1 and CDR2: MNHEY and SVGAGI. Trimming took 4 bases from V and 4 from J; bases not matched to a gene: 9. The CDR3 is CASSSHSGRASYNEQFF. CDR3 coding DNA: TGTGCCAGCAGTTCCCATAGCGGGAGGGCCTCGTACAATGAGCAGTTCTTC.

This clonotype was seen a handful of times. This rearrangement joins TRBV12-3 or TRBV12-4 to TRBJ2-3; a weak D match, TRBD2 (5 bases). The CDR3 is made up of 14 amino acids. V dropped 6 bases and J dropped 6 bases, with 16 bases sitting between them. The CDR3, as DNA: TGTGCCAGCAGAACCGGGCCGAGGGATGATACGCAGTATTTT. Protein: CASRTGPRDDTQYF.

The chain recombines TRBV20-1 with TRBJ2-5; D is ambiguous. This CDR3 is 12 amino acids long. Germline V gene lookup returns CDR1 DFQATT and CDR2 SNEGSKA (reference sequence). Trimming shortened V by 6 bases and J by 1 base, and 9 bases separated the two germline ends. The CDR3 spells CSARQRQETQYF. For the CDR3, the DNA is TGCAGTGCCAGGCAGCGCCAAGAGACCCAGTACTTC.

This clonotype was detected many times. This chain connects TRBV6-2 or TRBV6-3 to TRBJ2-2; 7 bases map to TRBD1. This CDR3 is 14 amino acids long. J was trimmed by 3 bases and V by 4 bases; bases with no gene match: 2. Per the germline V gene, CDR1 is MNHEY and CDR2 is SVGEGT. The CDR3 region has the DNA TGTGCCAGCAGTTTACAGGGGTACACCGGGGAGCTGTTTTTT. This gives the protein CASSLQGYTGELFF.

CDR3 bases: TGTGCCAGCAGCGAGGGACAGGGGTACACCGGGGAGCTGTTTTTT. The encoded protein is CASSEGQGYTGELFF. The chain carries TRBV7-9 and TRBJ2-2, with 10 bases matching TRBD1. Trimming removed 5 bases from V and 3 bases from J; junction bases left unmatched: 3. Germline values: CDR1 SEHNR, CDR2 FQNEAQ (reference sequence). The CDR3 is made up of 15 amino acids.

This clonotype was counted once. The V gene is TRBV6-2 or TRBV6-3, the J gene TRBJ1-2; no clear D gene. V lost 6 bases to trimming and J lost 4 bases, with 9 bases between them. The CDR3 has 12 residues. CDR1 is MNHEY, CDR2 SVGEGT, per germline. The CDR3 loop reads CASRQMVYGYTF. The DNA of the CDR3 is TGTGCCAGCAGACAGATGGTCTATGGCTACACCTTC.

The chain recombines TRBV7-9 with TRBJ1-4; maybe TRBD1 (6 bases). Germline CDR1 and CDR2: SEHNR and FQNEAQ (reference sequence). V gave up 0 bases and J gave up 6 bases, with 8 bases separating them. The CDR3 runs to 14 residues. The CDR3 region is CASSLAAGDEKLFF. The CDR3 nucleotides are TGTGCCAGCAGCTTAGCGGCAGGGGATGAAAAACTGTTTTTT.

The chain combines TRBV5-5 with TRBJ1-2; 12 bases are shared with TRBD1. CDR1 and CDR2 from the germline V gene are SGHKS and YYEKEE (reference sequence). The junction had 3 bases not matched to a gene; V was cut back by 2 bases and J by 4 bases. CDR3 length: 15 amino acids. The chain's CDR3 is CASSLGTGGVYGYTF. The CDR3 bases are TGTGCCAGCAGCTTAGGGACAGGGGGCGTCTATGGCTACACCTTC.

This clonotype was seen just once. The V call is TRBV6-1, the J call TRBJ2-5, with 7 positions matching TRBD1. Germline values: CDR1 MNHNS, CDR2 SASEGT. With 3 bases clipped from V and 6 bases from J, the junction kept 7 bases outside the gene matches. This CDR3 region has 14 residues. The CDR3 nucleotides are TGTGCCAGCAGTGAGGGACAGACGGGGAAGACCCAGTACTTC. Its translation: CASSEGQTGKTQYF.

The rearrangement uses TRBV18 and TRBJ2-1; D might be TRBD1 or TRBD2, each matching 6 bases. The CDR3 runs to 16 residues. V was shortened by 3 bases and J by 6 bases, with 18 bases between the two germline ends. Germline lookup yields CDR1 KGHSH and CDR2 LQKENI. The CDR3 sequence: CASSPPPTGAFNEQFF. CDR3 in DNA: TGTGCCAGCTCACCCCCGCCCACGGGGGCGTTCAATGAGCAGTTCTTC.

This clonotype turned up a few times. V is TRBV20-1 and J is TRBJ2-3; the D gene is possibly TRBD2 (5 bases). Between the trimmed V and J ends, which lost 0 bases and 3 bases, there was a span of 13 bases. Looked up from germline, CDR1 is DFQATT and CDR2 is SNEGSKA (reference sequence). The CDR3 is 15 residues long. CDR3 protein: CSARDPRGQTDTQYF. Written as DNA, the CDR3 is TGCAGTGCTAGAGATCCACGGGGTCAAACAGATACGCAGTATTTT.

This clonotype was counted between two and nine times. The chain links TRBV29-1 to TRBJ2-5, with TRBD2 identical over 10 bases. The CDR3 runs to 14 residues. V dropped 1 base and J dropped 9; count of bases not matched to a gene: 8. Per germline, CDR1 SQVTM and CDR2 ANQGSEA. CDR3 bases: TGCAGCGTTGAAGGCCTAGCGGGGGCTCAGGCCCAGTACTTC. It codes for CSVEGLAGAQAQYF. Based on the CDR3 plus reference TRBV29-1 and TRBJ2-5, the full variable domain is SAVISQKPSRDICQRGTSLTIQCQVDSQVTMMFWYRQQPGQSLTLIATANQGSEATYESGFVIDKFPISRPNLTFSTLTVSNMSPEDSSIYLCSVEGLAGAQAQYFGPGTRLLVL.

The CDR3 coding sequence is TGTGCCAGCAGCTCCACAGGGGGCATCGCCACTGAAGCTTTCTTT. This codes for CASSSTGGIATEAFF. This rearrangement joins TRBV11-2 to TRBJ1-1; the match to TRBD1 covers 9 bases. The germline CDR1 and CDR2 sequences are SGHAT and FQNNGV. This CDR3 region has 15 residues. The V and J ends lost 4 bases and 4 bases, in that order; junction bases with no gene match: 7.

This clonotype has a handful of counts. The chain uses TRBV7-6 and TRBJ2-5, with D unclear. The ends were cut back, 5 bases at V and 7 bases at J, with 17 bases in the middle. This CDR3 contains 14 residues. CDR1 is SGHVS and CDR2 is FNYEAQ in the germline V gene. CDR3 amino acids: CASSPRATLRTQYF. The DNA of the CDR3 is TGTGCCAGCAGCCCCCGGGCCACGTTAAGGACCCAGTACTTC.

This clonotype has more than one count but fewer than ten. The rearrangement links TRBV6-2 or TRBV6-3 to TRBJ2-7, with 9 bases that match TRBD1. Trimming removed 5 bases from V and 5 bases from J; junction bases left unmatched: 7. This CDR3 is 14 amino acids long. From germline, CDR1 is MNHEY and CDR2 SVGEGT. Here the CDR3 reads CASSARTGVDEQYF. DNA of the CDR3: TGTGCCAGCAGTGCCCGGACAGGGGTGGACGAGCAGTACTTC.

V usage is TRBV4-2 and J usage is TRBJ2-2; D gene unclear. This CDR3 is built from 15 residues. The germline gives CDR1 LGHNA, CDR2 YNFKEQ. The V end lost 5 bases, the J end lost 6 bases, and 16 bases lay between the germline ends. CDR3 region: CASSRSQPAPGELFF. DNA for the CDR3: TGTGCCAGCAGCAGAAGCCAGCCTGCCCCCGGGGAGCTGTTTTTT.

There are a few counts of this clonotype. DNA of the CDR3: TGTGCCAGCCACCAAGGGGGGGCGAGCACTGAAGCTTTCTTT. Protein: CASHQGGASTEAFF. The chain uses TRBV6-1 and TRBJ1-1, with D possibly being TRBD1 (6 bases). The CDR3 spans 14 residues. The germline V and J ends were trimmed by 8 bases and 4 bases, with 17 bases remaining between them. The V gene's germline CDR1 is MNHNS and CDR2 SASEGT.

This clonotype was seen repeatedly, ten times or more. V and J are TRBV20-1 and TRBJ2-7; 8 bases line up with TRBD1. With 6 bases clipped from V and 0 bases from J, the junction kept 4 bases outside the gene matches. From germline, CDR1 is DFQATT and CDR2 SNEGSKA (reference sequence). The length of the CDR3 is 13 residues. For the CDR3, the DNA is TGCAGTGCCCCCGGGACAGGCTCCTACGAGCAGTACTTC. Translating gives CSAPGTGSYEQYF.

Only a few counts were recorded for this clonotype. The chain joins TRBV11-2 to TRBJ2-3, with 7 nucleotides matching TRBD1. CDR3 size: 20 residues. V was pared by 4 bases and J by 0 bases, with 19 bases of the junction left unmatched. In germline, CDR1 is SGHAT, CDR2 FQNNGV. In nucleotides, the CDR3 is TGTGCCAGCAGCTCTTACAATCGGGGACAGATAATAGTTAGCACAGATACGCAGTATTTT. As protein: CASSSYNRGQIIVSTDTQYF.

This clonotype was seen a few times. The rearrangement uses TRBV2 and TRBJ1-2; 9 bases are shared with TRBD1. This CDR3 comprises 15 residues. Looked up from germline, CDR1 is SNHLY and CDR2 is FYNNEI. After removal of 6 bases from V and 4 bases from J, the junction contained 9 bases not matched to a gene. The chain's CDR3 is CASSPTGGPPYGYTF. The CDR3 coding sequence is TGTGCCAGCAGCCCCACAGGGGGCCCCCCCTATGGCTACACCTTC.

This chain connects TRBV4-3 to TRBJ2-1; 7 nucleotides align to TRBD1. The V segment lost 4 bases and the J segment 5 bases; nucleotides outside the gene matches: 8. CDR1 and CDR2 from the germline V gene are LGHNA and YSLEER. The CDR3 totals 15 residues. Here the CDR3 reads CASSRGTAKDNEQFF. CDR3 nucleotides: TGCGCCAGCAGCCGTGGGACAGCTAAGGACAATGAGCAGTTCTTC.